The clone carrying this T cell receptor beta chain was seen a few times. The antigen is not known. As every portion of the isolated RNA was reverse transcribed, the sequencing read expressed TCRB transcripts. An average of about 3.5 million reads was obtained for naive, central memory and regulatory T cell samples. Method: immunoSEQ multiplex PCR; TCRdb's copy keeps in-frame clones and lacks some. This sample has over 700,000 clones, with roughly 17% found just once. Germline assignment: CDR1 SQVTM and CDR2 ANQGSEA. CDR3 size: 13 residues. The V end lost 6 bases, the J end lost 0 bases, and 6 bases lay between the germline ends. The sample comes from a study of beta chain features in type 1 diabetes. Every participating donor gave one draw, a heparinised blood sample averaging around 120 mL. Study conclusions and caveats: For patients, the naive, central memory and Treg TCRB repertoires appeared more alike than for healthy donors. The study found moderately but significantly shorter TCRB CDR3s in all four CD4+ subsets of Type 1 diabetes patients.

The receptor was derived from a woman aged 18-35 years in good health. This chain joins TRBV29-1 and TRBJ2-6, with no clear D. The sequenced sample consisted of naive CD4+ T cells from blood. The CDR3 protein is CSVHTSGANVLTF. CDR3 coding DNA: TGCAGCGTCCACACCTCTGGGGCCAACGTCCTGACTTTC. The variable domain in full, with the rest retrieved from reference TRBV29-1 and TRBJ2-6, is SAVISQKPSRDICQRGTSLTIQCQVDSQVTMMFWYRQQPGQSLTLIATANQGSEATYESGFVIDKFPISRPNLTFSTLTVSNMSPEDSSIYLCSVHTSGANVLTFGAGSRLTVL.